Given below is one TCR beta chain in context. Its antigen is still unknown. This sample is drawn from a study of T cell responses to AZD1222 COVID-19 vaccine. Study in general: Doses given second, at about 4 or about 12 weeks, were pooled.

Study-wide points: Clonal diversity was possibly underestimated, and white British individuals and females predominated among donors. Researchers took repertoire samples only after the peak T cell response had come.

Using immunoSEQ multiplex PCR, the repertoire was profiled, and TCRdb retains in-frame clones only, with some absent. This table has 150,000 to 200,000 clones, around 92% appearing once. Trimming removed 6 bases from V and 8 bases from J, with 7 bases in between. CDR3 length: 10 amino acids. The chain carries TRBV12-3 or TRBV12-4 and TRBJ1-2, with D hard to call. The starting material was peripheral blood, obtained on day 0 of AZD1222 vaccination. The receptor's source is an adult in good health. In DNA form, the CDR3 reads TGTGCCAGCAGGGGCAACGGCTACACCTTC. Amino acids: CASRGNGYTF.